A selection of T cell receptor beta chains follows, all from one sample in a study of chemoradiotherapy in HPV16-positive cancers. This table comes from immunoSEQ multiplex PCR, and its TCRdb copy is limited to in-frame clones, with some not included. The sample records 36,000 or so clones, just under 80% being singletons. Sequenced material: blood, taken from a patient who underwent chemoradiotherapy. The origin of the receptors is a human donor with HPV-associated anogenital cancer. Each CDR3 is given with its conserved first and last residue. A D gene is named only where the DNA matches it firmly. Not all rows give a size; the values are once, few, many and, for expanded clones, a class.

TGTGCCAGCAGCTTATCGGAGGGCTACTCTGGAAACACCATATATTTT	CASSLSEGYSGNTIYF	TRBJ1-3	TRBV7-8	-	-
TGTGCCAGCAGCACGGGGGGGCCAGGAAAATTCACCGGGGAGCTGTTTTTT	CASSTGGPGKFTGELFF	TRBJ2-2	TRBV9	TRBD2	few
TGTGCCAGCAGCTTAGATTCGGGAGAGATCTATGGCTACACCTTC	CASSLDSGEIYGYTF	TRBJ1-2	TRBV7-9	-	-
TGTGCCTGGACTAGTCAAGATACGCAGTATTTT	CAWTSQDTQYF	TRBJ2-3	TRBV30	-	-
TGTGCCAGCAGCCTCTCGGGGGGGGGCGAAGGAAACACCATATATTTT	CASSLSGGGEGNTIYF	TRBJ1-3	TRBV7-8	-	-
TGTGCCAGCACTGGGACGGAGGGTCTCGAAGCTTTCTTT	CASTGTEGLEAFF	TRBJ1-1	TRBV2	-	few
TGCGCCAGCAGAGAAAGGTTAGGCACAGATACGCAGTATTTT	CASRERLGTDTQYF	TRBJ2-3	TRBV5-1	-	once
TGTGCCAGCAGCTTGCAGGGATATTTGGACGAGCAGTACTTC	CASSLQGYLDEQYF	TRBJ2-7	TRBV5-4	-	once
TGCAGCGTTGGAGGTCTGGGCACTGAAGCTTTCTTT	CSVGGLGTEAFF	TRBJ1-1	TRBV29-1	-	once
TGTGCCAGCAGTTCCCTAGCGTTGGGAGAGACCCAGTACTTC	CASSSLALGETQYF	TRBJ2-5	TRBV27	-	-
TGTGCCAGCAGCCTACAGGGTTACGAGCAGTACTTC	CASSLQGYEQYF	TRBJ2-7	TRBV6-6	-	-
TGTGCCAGCAGTTATCGGGGGGGTGGCACTGAAGCTTTCTTT	CASSYRGGGTEAFF	TRBJ1-1	TRBV6-5	-	few
TGTGCCAGCAGTGACTCGGGGAATCGACAAAAGGTAGATGGCTACACCTTC	CASSDSGNRQKVDGYTF	TRBJ1-2	TRBV6-4	-	once
TGCGCCAGCAGCTTGGACGGCGGCTCCTACGAGCAGTACTTC	CASSLDGGSYEQYF	TRBJ2-7	TRBV5-1	-	-
TGTGCCTCCTCAGGGGGCTCCTACAATGAGCAGTTCTTC	CASSGGSYNEQFF	TRBJ2-1	TRBV19	TRBD1	-
TGTGCCAGCAGCAACCGACAGGGGGCGCTGACTGAAGCTTTCTTT	CASSNRQGALTEAFF	TRBJ1-1	TRBV7-2	TRBD1	-
TGTGCCAGCAGTGAATCCGGGTCTAACTATGGCTACACCTTC	CASSESGSNYGYTF	TRBJ1-2	TRBV2	-	-
TGTGCCAGCAGCTTGGTACTAGCGGATGAGCAGTTCTTC	CASSLVLADEQFF	TRBJ2-1	TRBV5-6	TRBD2	-
TGTGCCAGCAGCTCTGGACTAGCGGGGGCCGTCAGAGATACGCAGTATTTT	CASSSGLAGAVRDTQYF	TRBJ2-3	TRBV11-3	TRBD2	-
TGCGCCAGCAGCCTAGTCTCTCGGGGGGCCTTCGAGCAGTACTTC	CASSLVSRGAFEQYF	TRBJ2-7	TRBV5-1	-	-
TGTGCCTGGGGGGACTCCCAGGGGGTCCAAGAGACCCAGTACTTC	CAWGDSQGVQETQYF	TRBJ2-5	TRBV30	-	-
TGTGCCAGCAGCCCCAGACTAGCGGGGAGATACAATGAGCAGTTCTTC	CASSPRLAGRYNEQFF	TRBJ2-1	TRBV6-4	TRBD2	-
TGTGCCAGCAGCGCCGAACCACAACTAGCGGGGGGGCACTTC	CASSAEPQLAGGHF	TRBJ2-5	TRBV9	TRBD2	-
TGTGCCAGCAGCCCTAGTAGGACCTACGAGCAGTACTTC	CASSPSRTYEQYF	TRBJ2-7	TRBV7-2	-	few
TGTGCCAGCTCACCCAGGGACAGGGATTCTGAAGCTTTCTTT	CASSPRDRDSEAFF	TRBJ1-1	TRBV18	TRBD1	-
TGCGCCAGCAGCCAAGATCCCGCAAGACAGCCCTACGAGCAGTACTTC	CASSQDPARQPYEQYF	TRBJ2-7	TRBV4-1	-	-
TGTGCCAGCAGTTTATCCCACAGGAGCTATGGCTACACCTTC	CASSLSHRSYGYTF	TRBJ1-2	TRBV27	-	few
TGCGCCAGCAGTGAAGGTATGAACACTGAAGCTTTCTTT	CASSEGMNTEAFF	TRBJ1-1	TRBV10-2	-	-
TGTGCCAGCACAGCAGCCCGTTCCTACAATGAGCAGTTCTTC	CASTAARSYNEQFF	TRBJ2-1	TRBV6-1	-	-
TGTGCCAGCAGCCCCGGACCAATCCAAGAGACCCAGTACTTC	CASSPGPIQETQYF	TRBJ2-5	TRBV5-5	-	-
TGTGCCAGCTCCGAGGGGGTGAACACTGAAGCTTTCTTT	CASSEGVNTEAFF	TRBJ1-1	TRBV18	-	-
TGTGCCTGGACCGGAACTTCTAGCAATCAGCCCCAGCATTTT	CAWTGTSSNQPQHF	TRBJ1-5	TRBV30	-	-
TGTGCCAGCTCATTGGCGGGCCAGGACAATGAGCAGTTCTTC	CASSLAGQDNEQFF	TRBJ2-1	TRBV18	-	-
TGTGCCACCAGGTCACAGGGGGCTATGGGGTATGGCTACACCTTC	CATRSQGAMGYGYTF	TRBJ1-2	TRBV15	TRBD1	-
TGCGCCAGCAGCTTACAGGGGGCTACAAGCACCGGGGAGCTGTTTTTT	CASSLQGATSTGELFF	TRBJ2-2	TRBV5-1	TRBD1	-
TGTGCCAGCAGTTCTCCAGCCACTCCGGGCACTGAAGCTTTCTTT	CASSSPATPGTEAFF	TRBJ1-1	TRBV27	-	-
TGTGCCAGCAGCCCGACCCCCCCTTTTCTAGAGCAGTACTTC	CASSPTPPFLEQYF	TRBJ2-7	TRBV7-2	-	once
TGTGCCAGCAGCGCCGTCCCGGGACCCTCCTACGAGCAGTACTTC	CASSAVPGPSYEQYF	TRBJ2-7	TRBV9	-	-
TGCGCCAGCAGCCAAGGAACAGGGGTTGACGAGCAGTACTTC	CASSQGTGVDEQYF	TRBJ2-7	TRBV4-3	TRBD1	-
TGTGCCAGCAGCTCTTCCGGGACAGCCAATTCACCCCTCCACTTT	CASSSSGTANSPLHF	TRBJ1-6	TRBV7-9	TRBD1	-
TGTGCCGTCCCCACGACGGAAGATAATTCACCCCTCCACTTT	CAVPTTEDNSPLHF	TRBJ1-6	TRBV2	-	once
TGTGCCAGCAGCGAGGGGACTAGCGGGGTGAACGAGCAGTACTTC	CASSEGTSGVNEQYF	TRBJ2-7	TRBV9	TRBD2	once
TGTGCCAGCAGCTCACCGGGACAGGGATATGGCTACACCTTC	CASSSPGQGYGYTF	TRBJ1-2	TRBV5-5	TRBD1	once
TGTGCCAGCAGTGGCCGGGGAGATGGCAATCAGCCCCAGCATTTT	CASSGRGDGNQPQHF	TRBJ1-5	TRBV6-1	-	few
TGTGCCAGCGGAAAGGACGACACAGATACGCAGTATTTT	CASGKDDTDTQYF	TRBJ2-3	TRBV6-4	-	-
TGTGCCAGCAGCTTGGCCCCCCCTGATTACACCGGGGAGCTGTTTTTT	CASSLAPPDYTGELFF	TRBJ2-2	TRBV5-6	-	few
TGCGCCAGCAGCTTGGGGTTTGGGGAGACTGAAGCTTTCTTT	CASSLGFGETEAFF	TRBJ1-1	TRBV5-1	-	-
TGTGCCAGCAGCTTCAGGGGGCGAAATGGCTACACCTTC	CASSFRGRNGYTF	TRBJ1-2	TRBV11-1	TRBD1	-
TGTGCCAGCTCTCGCTACGGACAGGGGAATCAGCCCCAGCATTTT	CASSRYGQGNQPQHF	TRBJ1-5	TRBV18	TRBD1	-